The 8 T cell receptor beta chains presented below share a single source sample, sequenced in a study of Ad26.COV2.S vaccination and SARS-CoV-2 variants. Assay: immunoSEQ multiplex PCR; the TCRdb copy retains only in-frame clones and omits some. The repertoire holds around 340,000 clones, with roughly 91% as singletons. Specified treatment: about 20 received Ad26.COV2.S at low or high dose, single or two shots; 5 received placebo; per-sample allocation not given. The samples date from day 63 after the first vaccine or placebo injection. Material: peripheral blood, obtained in a trial of Ad26.COV2.S vaccine versus placebo. Receptors originate from a person aged 18-60 years who received the Ad26.COV2.S COVID-19 vaccine or a placebo.

The chain is built from TRBV19 and TRBJ1-6; 11 bases fit TRBD1. The CDR3 consists of 15 residues. The trim removed 4 bases at V and 13 bases at J, leaving 9 bases unmatched. The germline CDR1 and CDR2 sequences are LNHDA and SQIVND (reference sequence). The CDR3 coding sequence is TGTGCCAGTAGTAACGCCCGGGACAGGGGGTCCCCCCTCCACTTT. It yields the protein CASSNARDRGSPLHF.

This chain joins TRBV28 and TRBJ1-1, with 7 bases identical to TRBD1. Germline V lookup: CDR1 MDHEN, CDR2 SYDVKM. CDR3 length equals 13 residues. Germline trimming cut 2 bases from V and 9 bases from J; bases unmatched to any gene: 6. CDR3 region: CASSLEVDRKAFF. The CDR3 coding sequence is TGTGCCAGCAGTTTAGAGGTGGACAGGAAAGCTTTCTTT.

This sequence joins TRBV6-5 and TRBJ2-2; D remains ambiguous. The germline gives CDR1 MNHEY, CDR2 SVGAGI. The CDR3 sequence is 15 residues long. V was clipped by 2 bases and J by 1 base, with 8 bases between them. The CDR3 spells CASSYTTLNTGELFF. The DNA for the CDR3 is TGTGCCAGCAGTTACACCACATTGAACACCGGGGAGCTGTTTTTT.

This CDR3 is CATGQVRGSEQYF. The DNA for the CDR3 is TGTGCCACAGGACAGGTTCGGGGTAGCGAGCAGTACTTC. J is TRBJ2-7 and V is TRBV15, with 7 nucleotides matching TRBD1. Germline trimming cut 9 bases from V and 6 bases from J; bases unmatched to any gene: 11. CDR3 length: 13 residues. Germline V gene sequence: CDR1 LNHNV, CDR2 YYDKDF (reference sequence).

Only a few counts were recorded for this clone. The V and J genes are TRBV4-1 and TRBJ2-7, with D perhaps matching TRBD1 (6 bases). The V end lost 3 bases, the J end lost 6 bases, and 15 bases lay between the germline ends. Germline CDR1 and CDR2: MGHRA and YSYEKL. CDR3 size: 14 residues. The CDR3 loop reads CASSQIQGISEQYF. CDR3 bases: TGCGCCAGCAGCCAGATACAGGGAATTTCCGAGCAGTACTTC.

The chain recombines TRBV11-3 with TRBJ2-3, with D uncertain. Germline values: CDR1 SGHNT, CDR2 YENEEA. V was pared by 6 bases and J by 3 bases, with 10 bases between. This CDR3 is 13 amino acids long. CDR3 nucleotides: TGTGCCAGCAGTGGGTATTGGACAGATACGCAGTATTTT. It codes for CASSGYWTDTQYF.

The chain couples TRBV12-3 or TRBV12-4 to TRBJ1-2; unclear D gene. The CDR3 loop spans 10 amino acids. V lost 6 bases and J 14 bases, leaving 13 bases between the germline ends. CDR3 sequence (DNA): TGTGCCAGCAGCAGGACTGTGCAAACCTTC. This codes for CASSRTVQTF.

This clone was observed once. The V call is TRBV6-6, the J call TRBJ2-1, with 14 positions matching TRBD2. After removal of 6 bases from V and 10 bases from J, the junction contained 8 bases not matched to a gene. CDR3 length: 15 residues. Germline V gene lookup returns CDR1 MNHNY and CDR2 SVGAGI (reference sequence). In DNA form, the CDR3 reads TGTGCCAGCAGCCAGGGAGGGACTAGCGGGAGAGAGCAGTTCTTC. It is translated as CASSQGGTSGREQFF.